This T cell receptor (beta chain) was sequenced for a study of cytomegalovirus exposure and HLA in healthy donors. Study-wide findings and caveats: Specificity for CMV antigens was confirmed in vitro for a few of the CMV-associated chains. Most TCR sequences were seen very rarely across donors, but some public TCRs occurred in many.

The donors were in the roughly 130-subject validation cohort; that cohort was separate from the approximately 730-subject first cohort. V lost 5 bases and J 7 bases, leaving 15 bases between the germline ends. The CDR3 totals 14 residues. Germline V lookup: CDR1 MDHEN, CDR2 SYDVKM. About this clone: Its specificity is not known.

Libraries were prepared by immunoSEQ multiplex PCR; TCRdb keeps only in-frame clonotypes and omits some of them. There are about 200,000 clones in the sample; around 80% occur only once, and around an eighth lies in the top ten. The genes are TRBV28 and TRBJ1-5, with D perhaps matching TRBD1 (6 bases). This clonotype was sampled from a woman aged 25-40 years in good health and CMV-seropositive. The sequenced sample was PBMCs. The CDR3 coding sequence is TGTGCCAGCAGTGAACAGGGCTGGAGGCAGCCCCAGCATTTT. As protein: CASSEQGWRQPQHF.